Following are 7 T cell receptor beta chains from one sample sequenced in a study of cytomegalovirus exposure and HLA in healthy donors. A multiplex PCR was run with 60 Vbeta primers and 13 Jbeta primers. Using immunoSEQ multiplex PCR, the repertoire was profiled, and TCRdb retains in-frame clones only, with some absent. The table records 210,000 or so clones, 85% of them present only once. The specimen sequenced was PBMCs. The receptors were sampled from a human donor in good health.

This chain links TRBV28 with TRBJ2-3, with D unresolved. The V gene lost 5 bases and the J gene lost 0 bases, with 9 bases spanning the gap. The CDR3 is 14 residues long. The germline V gene has CDR1 MDHEN and CDR2 SYDVKM. CDR3 sequence: CASSRGISTDTQYF. Here the CDR3 DNA reads TGTGCCAGCAGTCGCGGTATTAGCACAGATACGCAGTATTTT.

This chain connects TRBV11-2 to TRBJ2-7; D remains unclear. This CDR3 has 14 amino acids. V was pared by 4 bases and J by 1 base, with 11 bases between. Germline CDR1 is SGHAT and CDR2 is FQNNGV. CDR3 sequence: CASSSLQKSYEQYF. As DNA, the CDR3 is TGTGCCAGCAGCTCATTGCAGAAATCCTACGAGCAGTACTTC. Complete variable domain (other parts from reference TRBV11-2 and TRBJ2-7): EAGVAQSPRYKIIEKRQSVAFWCNPISGHATLYWYQQILGQGPKLLIQFQNNGVVDDSQLPKDRFSAERLKGVDSTLKIQPAKLEDSAVYLCASSSLQKSYEQYFGPGTRLTVT.

The chain uses TRBV7-3 and TRBJ2-2; maybe TRBD2 (6 bases). The CDR3 covers 14 residues. CDR1 is SGHTA, CDR2 FQGTGA, per germline. V was cut by 2 bases and J by 7 bases, with 11 bases left in between. The CDR3 coding sequence is TGTGCCAGCAGCTTAGGGAGGTCGAACGGGGAGCTGTTTTTT. Its protein product is CASSLGRSNGELFF.

This rearrangement joins TRBV5-1 to TRBJ2-2; weak D call: TRBD2 (6 bases). This CDR3 region has 13 residues. The germline V and J ends were trimmed by 6 bases and 7 bases, with 13 bases remaining between them. Germline V gives CDR1 SGHRS, CDR2 YFSETQ. The CDR3, as DNA: TGCGCCAGCACCGGAGGGATTAACGGGGAGCTGTTTTTT. Its translation: CASTGGINGELFF.

With respect to this clone: The junction and the germline gene differ at one end; a read error may be behind it. Written as DNA, the CDR3 is TGTTCCAGCAGCCGGGACTCCGGGATCGATGAGCAGTTCTTC. It translates to CSSSRDSGIDEQFF. The V call is TRBV7-9, the J call TRBJ2-1, with D perhaps matching TRBD2 (6 bases). This CDR3 region has 14 residues. Germline V gene data show CDR1 as SEHNR and CDR2 as FQNEAQ (reference sequence).

The chain couples TRBV7-9 to TRBJ2-1, with 10 bases identical to TRBD2. In germline, CDR1 is SEHNR, CDR2 FQNEAQ (reference sequence). The CDR3 runs to 18 residues. The trim removed 5 bases at V and 2 bases at J, leaving 12 bases unmatched. CDR3 residues: CASSPGGQRGGTYNEQFF. The CDR3, as DNA: TGTGCCAGCAGCCCAGGGGGTCAGCGGGGGGGAACCTACAATGAGCAGTTCTTC.

CDR3 loop: CSVWRGDGYTF. CDR3 DNA sequence: TGCAGCGTATGGAGGGGTGATGGCTACACCTTC. The chain employs TRBV29-1 and TRBJ1-2; possibly TRBD1 for D (5 bases). Germline CDR1 and CDR2: SQVTM and ANQGSEA. Trimming removed 6 bases at V and 6 bases at J, with 11 bases between. The length of the CDR3 is 11 residues.